A single sample is the source of the 3 T cell receptor beta chains below, sequenced in a study of cytotoxic CD8 clonotypes in ibrutinib-treated CLL. Clones were read by immunoSEQ multiplex PCR, and TCRdb kept only the in-frame ones, dropping some. The sample consists of some 200,000 clones, 60% to 80% of them appearing once. The starting material was PBMCs, obtained after 12 months of ibrutinib treatment. The receptors stem from a human donor with chronic lymphocytic leukemia.

This clone was seen only a few times. The rearrangement uses TRBV19 and TRBJ1-2; D is unclear. This CDR3 has 14 amino acids. Germline V gene sequence: CDR1 LNHDA, CDR2 SQIVND (reference sequence). V lost 3 bases and J 4 bases, leaving 12 bases between the germline ends. The CDR3 loop reads CASSILPTLYGYTF. DNA for the CDR3: TGTGCCAGTAGTATTTTGCCGACCCTCTATGGCTACACCTTC. The full variable domain, its missing parts supplied by reference TRBV19 and TRBJ1-2, is DGGITQSPKYLFRKEGQNVTLSCEQNLNHDAMYWYRQDPGQGLRLIYYSQIVNDFQKGDIAEGYSVSREKKESFPLTVTSAQKNPTAFYLCASSILPTLYGYTFGSGTRLTVV.

The chain links TRBV7-9 to TRBJ2-7; the match to TRBD2 covers 10 bases. This CDR3 comprises 15 residues. Trimming removed 1 base from V and 5 bases from J; junction bases left unmatched: 5. Germline CDR1 and CDR2: SEHNR and FQNEAQ (reference sequence). The CDR3 DNA reads TGTGCCAGCAGCTTAGATGGTCTAGCGGGAGACGAGCAGTACTTC. It encodes CASSLDGLAGDEQYF. Using reference TRBV7-9 and TRBJ2-7 for the parts outside the CDR3, the full variable domain is DTGVSQNPRHKITKRGQNVTFRCDPISEHNRLYWYRQTLGQGPEFLTYFQNEAQLEKSRLLSDRFSAERPKGSFSTLEIQRTEQGDSAMYLCASSLDGLAGDEQYFGPGTRLTVT.

The chain recombines TRBV2 with TRBJ1-4; D is undetermined. V dropped 8 bases and J dropped 3 bases, with 13 bases sitting between them. CDR1 SNHLY and CDR2 FYNNEI come from the germline V gene. The CDR3 length is 14 residues. CDR3 bases: TGTGCCAGCCGATCTCCCCCGGCTAATGAAAAACTGTTTTTT. Translated, it gives CASRSPPANEKLFF.